This T cell receptor beta chain was captured in a study of molecular identifiers for immune sequencing clone quantification. This clonotype was recorded many times. With 5 bases removed from V and 2 bases from J, the gap between germline ends came to 9 bases. CDR1 is SNHLY, CDR2 FYNNEI, per germline. The CDR3 has 14 amino acids. Each CDR3 protein is one row after TCRdb ran MiXCR on the PCR reads. Of around 82,000 distinct CDR3 sequences listed, 15% to 20% are singletons. The origin of this receptor is a human donor in good health. Some libraries in this study had Jurkat cell RNA spiked in. Sequenced: naive CD8+ T cells from blood, with Jurkat cell RNA spiked in. Subset noted: FACS-sorted CD8+CD4-CCR7+CD45RA+ naive T cells. The chain is built from TRBV2 and TRBJ2-2; maybe TRBD1 (6 bases). The CDR3 sequence is CASSRDTNTGELFF. CDR3 DNA: TGTGCCAGCAGTAGGGACACCAACACCGGGGAGCTGTTTTTT.